This T cell receptor beta chain was captured by sequencing in a study of shared T cell receptors in the human thymus. Trimming left V 8 bases short and J 3 bases short, with 8 bases between. Germline CDR1 reads LNHNV; CDR2 reads YYDKDF (reference sequence). The CDR3 is 11 residues long. The repertoire was sequenced with immunoSEQ multiplex PCR; TCRdb's copy has only in-frame clones and lacks some. This table holds approximately 760,000 clones, approximately 83% found once. The sample was also reused in another study, on human thymus T cells. That paper states: There appeared to be biased usage of V and J genes in thymic and blood repertoires.

The sequence came from a girl less than two years old with a congenital heart defect. The chain combines TRBV15 with TRBJ2-7; D is perhaps TRBD2 (6 bases). Sequences were obtained from thymocytes. CDR3 in amino acids: CATGGFYEQYF. The CDR3 DNA reads TGTGCCACCGGGGGGTTCTACGAGCAGTACTTC.